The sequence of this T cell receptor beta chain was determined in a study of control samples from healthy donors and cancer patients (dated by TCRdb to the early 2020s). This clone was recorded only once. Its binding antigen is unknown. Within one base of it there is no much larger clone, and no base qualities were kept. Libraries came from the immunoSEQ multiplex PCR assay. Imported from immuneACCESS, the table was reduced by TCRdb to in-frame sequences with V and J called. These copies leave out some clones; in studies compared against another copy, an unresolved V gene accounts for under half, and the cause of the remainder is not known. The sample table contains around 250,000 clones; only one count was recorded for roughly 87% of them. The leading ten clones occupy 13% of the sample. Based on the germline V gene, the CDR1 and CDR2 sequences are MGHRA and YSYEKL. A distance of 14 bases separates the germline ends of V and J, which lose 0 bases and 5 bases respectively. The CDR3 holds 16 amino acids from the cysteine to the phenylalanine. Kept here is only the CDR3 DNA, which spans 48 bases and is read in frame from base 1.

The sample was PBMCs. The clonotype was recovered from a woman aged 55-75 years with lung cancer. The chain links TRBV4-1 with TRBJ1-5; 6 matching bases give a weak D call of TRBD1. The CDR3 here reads CASSQDPGTLHQPQHF. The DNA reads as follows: TGCGCCAGCAGCCAAGATCCGGGGACATTGCATCAGCCCCAGCATTTT.